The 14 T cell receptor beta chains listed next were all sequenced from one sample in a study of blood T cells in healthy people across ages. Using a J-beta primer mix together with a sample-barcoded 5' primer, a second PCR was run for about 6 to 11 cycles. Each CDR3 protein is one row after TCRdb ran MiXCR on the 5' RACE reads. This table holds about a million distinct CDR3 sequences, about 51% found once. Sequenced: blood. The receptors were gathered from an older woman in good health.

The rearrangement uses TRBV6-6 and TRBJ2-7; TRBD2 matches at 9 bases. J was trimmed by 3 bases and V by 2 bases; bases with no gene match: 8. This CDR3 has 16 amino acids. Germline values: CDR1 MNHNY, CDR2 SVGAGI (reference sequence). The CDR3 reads CASSYPLAGENYEQYF. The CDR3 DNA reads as TGTGCCAGCAGTTACCCTTTAGCGGGAGAGAACTACGAGCAGTACTTC.

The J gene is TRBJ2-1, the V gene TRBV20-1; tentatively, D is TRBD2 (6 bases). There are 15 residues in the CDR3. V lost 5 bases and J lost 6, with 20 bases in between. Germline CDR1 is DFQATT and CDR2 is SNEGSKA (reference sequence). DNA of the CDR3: TGCAGTGCTGCTCCCGGGACTCGGCCGTCCAATGAGCAGTTCTTC. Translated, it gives CSAAPGTRPSNEQFF.

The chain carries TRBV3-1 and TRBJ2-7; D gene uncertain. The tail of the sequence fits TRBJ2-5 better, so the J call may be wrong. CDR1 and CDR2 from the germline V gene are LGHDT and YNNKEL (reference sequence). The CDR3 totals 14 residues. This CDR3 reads CASSPTNKGETQYF. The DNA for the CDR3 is TGTGCCAGCAGCCCTACGAACAAGGGAGAGACCCAGTACTTC.

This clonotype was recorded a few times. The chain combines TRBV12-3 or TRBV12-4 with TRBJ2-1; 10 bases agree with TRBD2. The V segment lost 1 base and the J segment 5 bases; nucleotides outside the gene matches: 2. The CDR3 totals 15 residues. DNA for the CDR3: TGTGCCAGCAGTTTAGGAGCGGGAGGGAACAATGAGCAGTTCTTC. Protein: CASSLGAGGNNEQFF.

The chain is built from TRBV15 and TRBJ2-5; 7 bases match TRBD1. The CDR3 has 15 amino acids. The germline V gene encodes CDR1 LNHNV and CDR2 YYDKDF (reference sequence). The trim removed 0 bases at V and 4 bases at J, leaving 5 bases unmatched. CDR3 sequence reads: CATSRDWAGGETQYF. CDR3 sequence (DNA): TGTGCCACCAGCAGAGATTGGGCAGGGGGAGAGACCCAGTACTTC.

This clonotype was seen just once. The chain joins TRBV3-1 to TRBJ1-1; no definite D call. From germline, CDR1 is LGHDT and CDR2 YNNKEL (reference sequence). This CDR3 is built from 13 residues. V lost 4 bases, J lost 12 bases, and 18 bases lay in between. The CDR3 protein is CASSPRGGMGSFF. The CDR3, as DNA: TGTGCCAGCAGCCCCCGGGGAGGCATGGGGTCTTTCTTT.

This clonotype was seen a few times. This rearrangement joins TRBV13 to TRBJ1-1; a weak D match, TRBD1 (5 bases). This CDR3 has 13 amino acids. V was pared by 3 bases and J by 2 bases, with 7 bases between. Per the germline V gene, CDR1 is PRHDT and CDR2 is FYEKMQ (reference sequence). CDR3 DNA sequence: TGTGCCAGCAGCTTCGGGGCTAACACTGAAGCTTTCTTT. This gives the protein CASSFGANTEAFF.

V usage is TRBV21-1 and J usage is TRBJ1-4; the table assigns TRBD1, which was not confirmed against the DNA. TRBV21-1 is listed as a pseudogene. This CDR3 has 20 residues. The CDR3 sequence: CASSNPPTGEPDATNEILFF. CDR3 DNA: TGTGCCAGCAGCAACCCGCCAACCGGGGAACCCGATGCAACTAATGAAATACTGTTTTTT.

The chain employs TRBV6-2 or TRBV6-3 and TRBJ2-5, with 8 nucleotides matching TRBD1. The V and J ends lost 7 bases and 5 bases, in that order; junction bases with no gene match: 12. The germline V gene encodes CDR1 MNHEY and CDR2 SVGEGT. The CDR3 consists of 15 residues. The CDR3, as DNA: TGTGCCAGCAACACCGCCGGACAGGGAGAGGAGACCCAGTACTTC. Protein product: CASNTAGQGEETQYF.

CDR3 DNA sequence: TGCGCCAGCAGCTTCTACCAATACCAAGAGACCCAGTACTTC. Translating gives CASSFYQYQETQYF. The rearrangement uses TRBV5-1 and TRBJ2-5; D unresolved. This CDR3 spans 14 amino acids. The V and J ends lost 2 bases and 0 bases respectively, with 8 bases between them. The V gene's germline CDR1 is SGHRS and CDR2 YFSETQ.

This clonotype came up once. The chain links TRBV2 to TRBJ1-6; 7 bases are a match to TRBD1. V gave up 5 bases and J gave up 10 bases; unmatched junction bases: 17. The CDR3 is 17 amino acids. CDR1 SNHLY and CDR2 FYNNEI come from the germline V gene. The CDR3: CASSRPPLGPGGSPLHF. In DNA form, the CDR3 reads TGTGCCAGCAGTCGCCCCCCACTTGGCCCAGGGGGATCACCCCTCCACTTT.

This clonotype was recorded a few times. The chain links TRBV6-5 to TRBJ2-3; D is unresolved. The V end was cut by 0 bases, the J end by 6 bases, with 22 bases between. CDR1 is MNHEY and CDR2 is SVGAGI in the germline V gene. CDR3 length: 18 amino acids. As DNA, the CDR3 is TGTGCCAGCAGTTACTCCACCCCGACTGGGCGCCTTTGGGATACGCAGTATTTT. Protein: CASSYSTPTGRLWDTQYF.

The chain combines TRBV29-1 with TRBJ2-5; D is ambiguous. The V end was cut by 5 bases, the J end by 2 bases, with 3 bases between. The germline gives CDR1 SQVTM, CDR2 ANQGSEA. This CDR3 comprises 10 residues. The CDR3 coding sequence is TGCAGCGTTAAACAAGAGACCCAGTACTTC. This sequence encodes CSVKQETQYF.

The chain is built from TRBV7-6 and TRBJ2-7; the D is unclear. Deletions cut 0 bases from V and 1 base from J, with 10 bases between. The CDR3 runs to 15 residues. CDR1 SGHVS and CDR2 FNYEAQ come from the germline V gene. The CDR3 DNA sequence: TGTGCCAGCAGCTTAGCCGCGGACGGATCCTACGAGCAGTACTTC. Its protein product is CASSLAADGSYEQYF.